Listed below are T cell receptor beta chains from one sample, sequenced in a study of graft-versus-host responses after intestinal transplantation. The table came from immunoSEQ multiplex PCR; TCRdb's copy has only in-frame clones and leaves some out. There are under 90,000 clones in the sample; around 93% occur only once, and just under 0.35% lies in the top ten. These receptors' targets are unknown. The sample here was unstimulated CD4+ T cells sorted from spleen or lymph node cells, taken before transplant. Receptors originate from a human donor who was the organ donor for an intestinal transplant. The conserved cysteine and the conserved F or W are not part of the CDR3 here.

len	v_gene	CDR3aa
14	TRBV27	ASSIGQGLSKNIQY
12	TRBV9	ASSATATNEKLF
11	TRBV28	ASSTGTKDTQY
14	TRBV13	ASSSHDRDVSYEQY
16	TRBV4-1	ASSQDPGRAGAFNEQF
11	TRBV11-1	ASAELMNTEAF
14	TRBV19	ASNPGGRSGNQPQH
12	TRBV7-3	ASSSRGGEETQY
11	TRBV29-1	SVGSGFHYEQY
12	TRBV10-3	AISEAPEYNEQF
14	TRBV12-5	ASGLVRTDRVYEQY
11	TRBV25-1	ASSATGLQPQH
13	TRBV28	ASSSGTSGTDTQY
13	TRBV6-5	ASSLTGTGREKLF
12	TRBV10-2	ASSGDSALYEQY